These 20 T cell receptor beta chains were sequenced from one sample in a study of blood T cells in healthy people across ages. The second PCR ran about 6 to 12 cycles with a sample-barcoded 5' primer and J-beta primers. MiXCR, run by TCRdb on the 5' RACE reads, gives a single entry per CDR3 protein. The data hold fewer than 900,000 distinct CDR3 sequences, with roughly 50% observed a single time. The specimen was blood. The receptors were sampled from an older woman in good health.

This clonotype was detected a few times. J is TRBJ2-3 and V is TRBV4-3, with D perhaps matching TRBD2 (5 bases). The germline V gene encodes CDR1 LGHNA and CDR2 YSLEER. The V and J ends lost 0 bases and 4 bases respectively, with 14 bases between them. This CDR3 is 16 amino acids long. Here the CDR3 DNA reads TGCGCCAGCAGCCAAGAAGGGCGAGGAGGCTCAGATACGCAGTATTTT. Translated: CASSQEGRGGSDTQYF.

The chain combines TRBV5-1 with TRBJ2-4; tentatively, D is TRBD2 (6 bases). The tail of the sequence fits TRBJ2-7 better, so the J call may be wrong. Germline CDR1 SGHRS, CDR2 YFSETQ. The CDR3 totals 16 residues. The CDR3 sequence is CASSLVPVTRDHEQYF. The DNA for the CDR3 is TGCGCCAGCAGCTTGGTACCCGTGACTAGGGACCACGAGCAGTACTTC.

The gene calls are TRBV6-5 and TRBJ1-5; no clear D gene. Germline CDR1 reads MNHEY; CDR2 reads SVGAGI. Trimming removed 5 bases from V and 0 bases from J, with 11 bases in between. The CDR3 runs 15 residues. The chain's CDR3 is CASSPTPYSNQPQHF. The CDR3 DNA reads as TGTGCCAGCAGTCCTACACCCTATAGCAATCAGCCCCAGCATTTT.

In this sample, this clonotype turned up a few times. The J gene is TRBJ2-7, the V gene TRBV29-1, with TRBD2 matching 8 bases. Germline CDR1 is SQVTM and CDR2 is ANQGSEA. This CDR3 has 15 amino acids. The V segment lost 7 bases and the J segment 0 bases; nucleotides outside the gene matches: 11. CDR3 in amino acids: CSALATGTSSYEQYF. The CDR3 nucleotides are TGCAGCGCCCTGGCTACAGGGACTAGCTCCTACGAGCAGTACTTC.

V usage is TRBV7-2 and J usage is TRBJ2-7, with unresolved D. Trimming took 1 base from V and 10 from J, leaving 14 bases between them. Germline CDR1 and CDR2: SGHTA and FQGNSA. The CDR3 has 13 amino acids. This CDR3 is CASSLVVTLDQYF. The CDR3 nucleotides are TGTGCCAGCAGCTTAGTGGTTACACTGGACCAGTACTTC. Full variable domain (missing parts from reference TRBV7-2 and TRBJ2-7): GAGVSQSPSNKVTEKGKDVELRCDPISGHTALYWYRQSLGQGLEFLIYFQGNSAPDKSGLPSDRFSAERTGGSVSTLTIQRTQQEDSAVYLCASSLVVTLDQYFGPGTRLTVT.

This chain joins TRBV29-1 and TRBJ2-5, with TRBD1 matching 9 bases. This CDR3 spans 14 amino acids. Losses at the gene ends were 3 bases for V and 5 bases for J; bases not matched to a gene: 7. Germline-derived CDR1 and CDR2 are SQVTM and ANQGSEA. This CDR3 reads CSVDGQGSAETQYF. In DNA form, the CDR3 reads TGCAGCGTTGACGGACAGGGGTCGGCGGAGACCCAGTACTTC.

V usage is TRBV7-2 and J usage is TRBJ2-5; 14 bases line up with TRBD2. Germline assignment: CDR1 SGHTA and CDR2 FQGNSA. This CDR3 is 16 amino acids long. Trimming cost V 3 bases and J 11 bases; bases outside gene matches: 11. As DNA, the CDR3 is TGTGCCAGCAGCTTTAAGGGGACTAGCGGGAGTGGTGAGCAGTACTTC. Protein sequence: CASSFKGTSGSGEQYF.

This clonotype has only a few counts. V and J are TRBV20-1 and TRBJ2-4; D is uncertain. The germline gives CDR1 DFQATT, CDR2 SNEGSKA (reference sequence). Trimming removed 1 base from V and 13 bases from J, with 14 bases in between. CDR3 length: 12 residues. The CDR3 nucleotides are TGCAGTGCTAGAGGAGGAGACGTCGGGCAGTACTTC. Translated: CSARGGDVGQYF.

A note on this clonotype: Relative to the germline gene, one junction end is altered; a read error may explain this. The chain is built from TRBV9 and TRBJ2-1; the D gene could be TRBD1 or TRBD2 (5 bases each). The CDR3 covers 13 residues. The germline CDR1 and CDR2 sequences are SGDLS and YYNGEE. CDR3 amino acids: CASSPEGYSEQFF. The DNA of the CDR3 is TGTGCCAGCAGCCCCGAGGGGTACAGTGAGCAGTTCTTC.

V gene TRBV28 combines with J gene TRBJ2-7; a weak D match, TRBD2 (5 bases). Germline V CDR1 and CDR2: MDHEN, SYDVKM. Trimming took 4 bases from V and 3 from J, leaving 19 bases between them. The CDR3 contains 16 residues. CDR3 amino acids: CASSSLNTEGGYEQYF. The CDR3 DNA reads as TGTGCCAGCAGTTCCCTCAACACAGAGGGTGGCTACGAGCAGTACTTC. The full variable domain, rest sourced from reference TRBV28 and TRBJ2-7, is DVKVTQSSRYLVKRTGEKVFLECVQDMDHENMFWYRQDPGLGLRLIYFSYDVKMKEKGDIPEGYSVSREKKERFSLILESASTNQTSMYLCASSSLNTEGGYEQYFGPGTRLTVT.

This clonotype was detected only a few times. The chain links TRBV2 to TRBJ2-1; 8 bases match TRBD2. In germline, CDR1 is SNHLY, CDR2 FYNNEI. This CDR3 has 14 residues. The junction had 9 bases not matched to a gene; V was cut back by 6 bases and J by 8 bases. The DNA of the CDR3 is TGTGCCAGCAGAGCAGGGACTAGGAACGATGAGCAGTTCTTC. Protein sequence: CASRAGTRNDEQFF.

This clonotype was seen at least ten times. J is TRBJ1-4 and V is TRBV20-1; TRBD1 matches at 9 bases. V dropped 3 bases and J dropped 8; count of bases not matched to a gene: 13. Germline CDR1 DFQATT, CDR2 SNEGSKA (reference sequence). The CDR3 is 16 residues long. The DNA of the CDR3 is TGCAGTGCTAGCCAAGCGACAGGGGGACGGAGCGAAAAACTGTTTTTT. It encodes CSASQATGGRSEKLFF.

Points on this clonotype: With a much larger clone just one base away, this may be a read error. The chain recombines TRBV7-2 with TRBJ2-5; D is perhaps TRBD1 or TRBD2 (7 bases each). Germline V gene lookup returns CDR1 SGHTA and CDR2 FQGNSA. This CDR3 is built from 16 residues. Here the CDR3 reads CANSLRWGGGQETQYF. CDR3 bases: TGTGCCAACAGCTTAAGATGGGGGGGGGGACAGGAGACCCAGTACTTC.

The chain couples TRBV3-1 to TRBJ1-5; D gene uncertain. The CDR3 loop spans 15 amino acids. Germline CDR1 and CDR2: LGHDT and YNNKEL (reference sequence). With 4 bases removed from V and 0 bases from J, the gap between germline ends came to 10 bases. CDR3 nucleotides: TGTGCCAGCAGCCCCCGACCCAGTAGCAATCAGCCCCAGCATTTT. Its translation: CASSPRPSSNQPQHF.

This clonotype turned up a few times. V is TRBV5-1 and J is TRBJ2-1; D gene uncertain. CDR1 SGHRS and CDR2 YFSETQ come from the germline V gene. The CDR3 length is 13 residues. V was shortened by 4 bases and J by 4 bases, with 9 bases between the two germline ends. For the CDR3, the DNA is TGCGCCAGCAGCCAGGATTTTTACAATGAGCAGTTCTTC. Protein: CASSQDFYNEQFF.

V and J are TRBV14 and TRBJ1-4; D perhaps matches TRBD1 (6 bases). CDR1 and CDR2 (germline): SGHDN, FVKESK. V lost 1 base to trimming and J lost 10 bases, with 16 bases between them. The CDR3 is made up of 15 amino acids. For the CDR3, the DNA is TGTGCCAGCAGCCAAGGACTCAGGGGTAATCGAAAACTGTTTTTT. It codes for CASSQGLRGNRKLFF. Combining the CDR3 with reference TRBV14 and TRBJ1-4 gives the whole variable domain EAGVTQFPSHSVIEKGQTVTLRCDPISGHDNLYWYRRVMGKEIKFLLHFVKESKQDESGMPNNRFLAERTGGTYSTLKVQPAELEDSGVYFCASSQGLRGNRKLFFGSGTQLSVL.

This chain links TRBV4-2 with TRBJ2-6, with D tentatively TRBD1 (5 bases). Trimming took off 2 bases at V and 2 bases at J, with 16 bases between the two ends. Per germline, CDR1 LGHNA and CDR2 YNFKEQ. The CDR3 is 18 amino acids. CDR3 bases: TGTGCCAGCAGCCAAAACCCAGACAGTTACCCTGGGGCCAACGTCCTGACTTTC. This sequence encodes CASSQNPDSYPGANVLTF.

Concerning this clonotype: A read error may be the cause here, since a much bigger clone is one base away. J is TRBJ2-3 and V is TRBV11-3; 8 bases fit TRBD2. The trim removed 0 bases at V and 9 bases at J, leaving 8 bases unmatched. This CDR3 is built from 15 residues. In germline, CDR1 is SGHNT, CDR2 YENEEA. CDR3 sequence: CASSLDGRASATQYF. In DNA, the CDR3 is TGTGCCAGCAGCTTAGACGGGAGGGCTTCTGCCACGCAGTATTTT.

This clonotype was recorded at least ten times. The rearrangement uses TRBV29-1 and TRBJ2-7; 8 bases fit TRBD2. Per the germline V gene, CDR1 is SQVTM and CDR2 is ANQGSEA. This CDR3 spans 15 amino acids. The V and J ends lost 4 bases and 3 bases, in that order; junction bases with no gene match: 11. The CDR3 spells CSVVGTGGGVYEQYF. The CDR3 DNA is TGCAGCGTTGTAGGCACGGGAGGGGGAGTCTACGAGCAGTACTTC.

In this sample, this clonotype turned up a few times. The rearrangement links TRBV29-1 to TRBJ2-3; D is possibly TRBD1 (5 bases). Deletions cut 2 bases from V and 0 bases from J, with 9 bases between. This CDR3 spans 14 amino acids. CDR1 is SQVTM and CDR2 is ANQGSEA in the germline V gene. CDR3 amino acids: CSVETGASTDTQYF. The CDR3 DNA reads TGCAGCGTTGAAACTGGGGCGAGCACAGATACGCAGTATTTT.